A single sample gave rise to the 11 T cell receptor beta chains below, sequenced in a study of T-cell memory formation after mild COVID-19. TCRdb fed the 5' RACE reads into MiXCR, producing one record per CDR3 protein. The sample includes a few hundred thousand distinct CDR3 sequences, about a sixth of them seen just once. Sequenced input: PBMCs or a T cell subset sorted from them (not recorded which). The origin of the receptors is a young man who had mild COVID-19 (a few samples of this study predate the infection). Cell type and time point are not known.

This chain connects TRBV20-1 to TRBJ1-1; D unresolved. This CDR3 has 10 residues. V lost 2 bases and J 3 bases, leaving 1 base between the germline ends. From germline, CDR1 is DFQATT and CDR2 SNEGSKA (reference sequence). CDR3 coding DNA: TGCAGTGCTAGACACACTGAAGCTTTCTTT. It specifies CSARHTEAFF.

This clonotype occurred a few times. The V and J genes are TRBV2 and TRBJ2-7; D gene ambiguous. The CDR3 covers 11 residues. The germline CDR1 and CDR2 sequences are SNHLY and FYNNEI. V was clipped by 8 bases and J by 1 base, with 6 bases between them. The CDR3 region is CASYGSYEQYF. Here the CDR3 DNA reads TGTGCCAGCTACGGTTCCTACGAGCAGTACTTC. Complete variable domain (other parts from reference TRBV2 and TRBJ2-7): EPEVTQTPSHQVTQMGQEVILRCVPISNHLYFYWYRQILGQKVEFLVSFYNNEISEKSEIFDDQFSVERPDGSNFTLKIRSTKLEDSAMYFCASYGSYEQYFGPGTRLTVT.

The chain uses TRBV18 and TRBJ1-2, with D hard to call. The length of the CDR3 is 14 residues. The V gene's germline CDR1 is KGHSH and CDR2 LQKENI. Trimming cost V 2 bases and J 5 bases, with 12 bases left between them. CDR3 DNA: TGTGCCAGCTCACCAAGCTCAATAGGGTATGGCTACACCTTC. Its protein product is CASSPSSIGYGYTF.

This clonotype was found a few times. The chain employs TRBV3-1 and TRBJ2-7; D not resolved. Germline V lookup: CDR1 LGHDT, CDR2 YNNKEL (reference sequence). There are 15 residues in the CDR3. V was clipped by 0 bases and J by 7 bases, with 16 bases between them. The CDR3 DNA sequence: TGTGCCAGCAGCCAAGATCTTTCCCCGCGACGGGAGCAGTACGTC. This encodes CASSQDLSPRREQYV.

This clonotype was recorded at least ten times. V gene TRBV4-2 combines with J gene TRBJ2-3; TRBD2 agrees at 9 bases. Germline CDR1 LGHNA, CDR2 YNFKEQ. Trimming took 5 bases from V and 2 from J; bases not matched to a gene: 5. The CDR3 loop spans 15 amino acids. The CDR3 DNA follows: TGTGCCAGCAGCTGGTCTAGCGGGGCCACAGATACGCAGTATTTT. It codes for CASSWSSGATDTQYF.

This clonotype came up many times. The CDR3 protein is CASSSIPGTVYYNEQFF. The CDR3 DNA reads TGTGCCAGCAGCTCCATTCCCGGGACTGTCTACTACAATGAGCAGTTCTTC. The rearrangement joins TRBV7-2 to TRBJ2-1, with D possibly being TRBD2 (6 bases). V lost 4 bases to trimming and J lost 3 bases, with 19 bases between them. The germline CDR1 and CDR2 sequences are SGHTA and FQGNSA. This CDR3 is 17 amino acids long.

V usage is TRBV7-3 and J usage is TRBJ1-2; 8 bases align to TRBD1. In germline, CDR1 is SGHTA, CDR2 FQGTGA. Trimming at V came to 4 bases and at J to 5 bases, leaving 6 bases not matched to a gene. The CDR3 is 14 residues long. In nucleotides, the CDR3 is TGTGCCAGCAGCTCAGGGGGCGCTGATTATGGCTACACCTTC. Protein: CASSSGGADYGYTF.

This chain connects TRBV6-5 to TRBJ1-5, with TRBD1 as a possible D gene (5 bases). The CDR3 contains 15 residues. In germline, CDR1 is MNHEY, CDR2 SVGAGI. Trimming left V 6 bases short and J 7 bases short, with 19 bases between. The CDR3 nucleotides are TGTGCCAGCAGCTTCGGGACGGCTCTGGGCCAGCCCCAGCATTTT. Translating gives CASSFGTALGQPQHF.

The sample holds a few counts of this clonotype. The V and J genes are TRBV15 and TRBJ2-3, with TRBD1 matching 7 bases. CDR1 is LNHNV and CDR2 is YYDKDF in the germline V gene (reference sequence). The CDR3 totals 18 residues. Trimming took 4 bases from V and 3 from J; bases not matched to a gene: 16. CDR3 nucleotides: TGTGCCACCAGCAAAGGGTATAGACAGGGTTGGACGACAGATACGCAGTATTTT. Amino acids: CATSKGYRQGWTTDTQYF. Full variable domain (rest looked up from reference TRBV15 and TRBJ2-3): DAMVIQNPRYQVTQFGKPVTLSCSQTLNHNVMYWYQQKSSQAPKLLFHYYDKDFNNEADTPDNFQSRRPNTSFCFLDIRSPGLGDTAMYLCATSKGYRQGWTTDTQYFGPGTRLTVL.

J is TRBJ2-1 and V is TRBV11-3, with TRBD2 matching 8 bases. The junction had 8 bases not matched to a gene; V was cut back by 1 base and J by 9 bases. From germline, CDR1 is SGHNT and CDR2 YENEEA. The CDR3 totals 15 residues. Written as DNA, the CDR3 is TGTGCCAGCAGCTTAGTGGCGGGGGGCGGAAGTGAGCAGTTCTTC. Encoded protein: CASSLVAGGGSEQFF. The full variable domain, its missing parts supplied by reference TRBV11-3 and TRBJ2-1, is EAGVVQSPRYKIIEKKQPVAFWCNPISGHNTLYWYLQNLGQGPELLIRYENEEAVDDSQLPKDRFSAERLKGVDSTLKIQPAELGDSAVYLCASSLVAGGGSEQFFGPGTRLTVL.

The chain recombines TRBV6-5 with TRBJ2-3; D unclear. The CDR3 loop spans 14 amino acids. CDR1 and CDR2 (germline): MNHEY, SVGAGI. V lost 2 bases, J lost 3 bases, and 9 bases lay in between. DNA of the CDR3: TGTGCCAGCAGTTACCAGTGGGTTACAGATACGCAGTATTTT. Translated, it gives CASSYQWVTDTQYF.